The 18 T cell receptor beta chains given below trace back to one sample, sequenced in a study of T cell responses to AZD1222 COVID-19 vaccine. Measured with immunoSEQ multiplex PCR; TCRdb has only the in-frame clones, and not every one. The sample carries 120,000 or so clones, around 85% recorded once. The starting material was peripheral blood, obtained on day 0 of AZD1222 vaccination. The receptors come from an adult in good health.

This chain's CDR3 is CASSSPNSNQPQHF. Here the CDR3 DNA reads TGTGCCAGCAGTTCCCCGAATAGCAATCAGCCCCAGCATTTT. The genes are TRBV6-6 and TRBJ1-5, with no clear D. Germline CDR1 MNHNY, CDR2 SVGAGI (reference sequence). The CDR3 consists of 14 residues. Trimming took off 4 bases at V and 0 bases at J, with 7 bases between the two ends.

The rearrangement links TRBV4-1 to TRBJ1-5; D may be TRBD1 (5 bases). The CDR3 spans 18 residues. The V end was cut by 2 bases, the J end by 3 bases, with 20 bases between. Germline-derived CDR1 and CDR2 are MGHRA and YSYEKL. CDR3 DNA: TGCGCCAGCAGCCAAAGAGTAGCACAAACAGGTCCCAATCAGCCCCAGCATTTT. Residues: CASSQRVAQTGPNQPQHF.

The rearrangement uses TRBV5-4 and TRBJ2-3; D may match TRBD1 or TRBD2 (6 bases each). Germline CDR1 is SGHNT and CDR2 is YYREEE (reference sequence). CDR3 length: 18 amino acids. V shed 0 bases and J shed 0 bases, with 17 bases lying between them. The CDR3 sequence: CASSLGGGSRSSTDTQYF. The CDR3 DNA reads TGTGCCAGCAGCTTGGGAGGGGGGTCTCGCTCTAGCACAGATACGCAGTATTTT.

The chain recombines TRBV27 with TRBJ1-1; D might be TRBD1 (5 bases). The length of the CDR3 is 14 residues. With 8 bases removed from V and 1 base from J, the gap between germline ends came to 14 bases. Germline V CDR1 and CDR2: MNHEY, SMNVEV (reference sequence). The CDR3 spells CASRRPTENTEAFF. The DNA for the CDR3 is TGTGCCAGCCGACGTCCGACAGAGAACACTGAAGCTTTCTTT.

A remark on this clone: This same CDR3 is encoded by further DNA sequences in the sample. The gene calls are TRBV5-6 and TRBJ2-2; 7 bases match TRBD2. The trim removed 5 bases at V and 4 bases at J, leaving 2 bases unmatched. CDR1 is SGHDT, CDR2 YYEEEE, per germline. This CDR3 has 13 amino acids. The CDR3 loop is CASSRGVTGELFF. The DNA of the CDR3 is TGTGCCAGCAGTCGGGGGGTCACCGGGGAGCTGTTTTTT.

The J gene is TRBJ2-3, the V gene TRBV18; a possible D gene is TRBD1 (6 bases). The length of the CDR3 is 15 residues. Trimming shortened V by 3 bases and J by 1 base, and 11 bases separated the two germline ends. CDR1 and CDR2 from the germline V gene are KGHSH and LQKENI. The CDR3 protein is CASSPPHRGTDTQYF. The CDR3 region has the DNA TGTGCCAGCTCACCGCCCCACAGGGGCACAGATACGCAGTATTTT.

The chain has TRBV11-2 and TRBJ2-5; 10 bases are a match to TRBD2. The CDR3 covers 14 residues. The germline gives CDR1 SGHAT, CDR2 FQNNGV. Germline trimming cut 2 bases from V and 3 bases from J; bases unmatched to any gene: 0. CDR3 DNA: TGTGCCAGCAGCTTAACTAGCGGGAAAGAGACCCAGTACTTC. This sequence encodes CASSLTSGKETQYF.

This rearrangement joins TRBV5-4 to TRBJ1-1; 7 positions agree with TRBD1. Trimming cost V 0 bases and J 2 bases; bases outside gene matches: 7. Germline assignment: CDR1 SGHNT and CDR2 YYREEE (reference sequence). There are 16 residues in the CDR3. CDR3: CASSLGDRAPNTEAFF. DNA of the CDR3: TGTGCCAGCAGCTTGGGCGACAGGGCCCCCAACACTGAAGCTTTCTTT. Drawing the rest from reference TRBV5-4 and TRBJ1-1, the complete variable domain is ETGVTQSPTHLIKTRGQQVTLRCSSQSGHNTVSWYQQALGQGPQFIFQYYREEENGRGNFPPRFSGLQFPNYSSELNVNALELDDSALYLCASSLGDRAPNTEAFFGQGTRLTVV.

Only one count was recorded for this clone. The chain has TRBV7-9 and TRBJ1-2; D unclear. V was clipped by 6 bases and J by 3 bases, with 17 bases between them. Per germline, CDR1 SEHNR and CDR2 FQNEAQ (reference sequence). The CDR3 sequence is 15 residues long. The CDR3 region has the DNA TGTGCCAGCAGTTCCTCCCTGACGGTAGACTATGGCTACACCTTC. This gives the protein CASSSSLTVDYGYTF. The full variable domain, completed using reference TRBV7-9 and TRBJ1-2, is DTGVSQNPRHKITKRGQNVTFRCDPISEHNRLYWYRQTLGQGPEFLTYFQNEAQLEKSRLLSDRFSAERPKGSFSTLEIQRTEQGDSAMYLCASSSSLTVDYGYTFGSGTRLTVV.

V usage is TRBV7-2 and J usage is TRBJ1-4; 7 bases align to TRBD1. The J segment lost 2 bases and the V segment lost 0 bases, leaving 6 bases of the junction unmatched. CDR3 size: 17 residues. Germline V CDR1 and CDR2: SGHTA, FQGNSA. This chain's CDR3 is CASSLAAGGRTNEKLFF. CDR3 nucleotide sequence: TGTGCCAGCAGCTTAGCGGCAGGGGGACGCACTAATGAAAAACTGTTTTTT.

The genes are TRBV5-6 and TRBJ1-2, with unresolved D. The ends were cut back, 3 bases at V and 5 bases at J, with 14 bases in the middle. The CDR3 is 14 residues long. CDR1 and CDR2 (germline): SGHDT, YYEEEE. The CDR3 loop is CASSSDLSSYGYTF. CDR3 sequence (DNA): TGTGCCAGCAGCTCCGATCTTAGCTCTTATGGCTACACCTTC.

The chain links TRBV11-3 to TRBJ1-1; D uncertain. Germline V lookup: CDR1 SGHNT, CDR2 YENEEA. Trimming cost V 1 base and J 9 bases, with 12 bases left between them. The CDR3 covers 13 residues. The DNA of the CDR3 is TGTGCCAGCAGCTTAGGCCTCGGGTCTCAAGCTTTCTTT. It encodes CASSLGLGSQAFF.

The CDR3 protein is CASSRHKETQYF. CDR3 in DNA: TGTGCCAGCAGCCGTCATAAAGAGACCCAGTACTTC. The J gene is TRBJ2-5, the V gene TRBV6-2 or TRBV6-3; D uncertain. With 6 bases removed from V and 3 bases from J, the gap between germline ends came to 8 bases. Germline V gene data show CDR1 as MNHEY and CDR2 as SVGEGT. The CDR3 has 12 residues.

The J gene is TRBJ2-7, the V gene TRBV5-6; D remains unclear. The CDR3 totals 12 residues. Per the germline V gene, CDR1 is SGHDT and CDR2 is YYEEEE. V lost 3 bases to trimming and J lost 2 bases, with 6 bases between them. The CDR3 here is CASSWETYEQYF. In DNA form, the CDR3 reads TGTGCCAGCAGCTGGGAAACCTACGAGCAGTACTTC. The full variable domain, rest sourced from reference TRBV5-6 and TRBJ2-7, is DAGVTQSPTHLIKTRGQQVTLRCSPKSGHDTVSWYQQALGQGPQFIFQYYEEEERQRGNFPDRFSGHQFPNYSSELNVNALLLGDSALYLCASSWETYEQYFGPGTRLTVT.

The chain has TRBV5-5 and TRBJ2-7, with D hard to call. With 4 bases removed from V and 0 bases from J, the gap between germline ends came to 11 bases. The germline CDR1 and CDR2 sequences are SGHKS and YYEKEE (reference sequence). The CDR3 has 14 amino acids. The CDR3 DNA follows: TGTGCCAGCAGCCGAGACTTCTTCTCCTACGAGCAGTACTTC. It encodes CASSRDFFSYEQYF.

This rearrangement joins TRBV7-2 to TRBJ1-4; D is ambiguous. Per germline, CDR1 SGHTA and CDR2 FQGNSA. The germline V and J ends were trimmed by 1 base and 10 bases, with 13 bases remaining between them. The CDR3 loop spans 14 amino acids. Written as DNA, the CDR3 is TGTGCCAGCAGCTTAGTACGGGAGGGCCGAAAACTGTTTTTT. Residues: CASSLVREGRKLFF.

This clone was counted a single time. J is TRBJ1-1 and V is TRBV7-2; no clear D gene. Germline loops: CDR1 SGHTA, CDR2 FQGNSA. The CDR3 runs to 14 residues. V shed 3 bases and J shed 0 bases, with 8 bases lying between them. The DNA for the CDR3 is TGTGCCAGCAGCTTCTCAACCTTGAACACTGAAGCTTTCTTT. It specifies CASSFSTLNTEAFF.

The chain couples TRBV6-5 to TRBJ1-2; D is possibly TRBD1 (5 bases). Germline-derived CDR1 and CDR2 are MNHEY and SVGAGI. CDR3 length: 15 residues. Trimming took off 2 bases at V and 4 bases at J, with 14 bases between the two ends. In DNA, the CDR3 is TGTGCCAGCAGTTACCAGACGGGACCGGTCTATGGCTACACCTTC. It yields the protein CASSYQTGPVYGYTF.